This T cell receptor beta chain was recovered during a study of T cell responses to AZD1222 COVID-19 vaccine. The CDR3 extends over 13 amino acids. From germline, CDR1 is SGHRS and CDR2 YFSETQ. The V and J ends lost 4 bases and 5 bases respectively, with 12 bases between them. Profiled with immunoSEQ multiplex PCR; TCRdb holds only in-frame clones, not every one. The data contain roughly 140,000 clones, about 88% of them singletons. V gene TRBV5-1 combines with J gene TRBJ2-5; D remains ambiguous. This clonotype was obtained from an adult in good health. Material: peripheral blood, obtained on day 0 of AZD1222 vaccination. The CDR3 protein is CASSTPGGETQYF. In DNA form, the CDR3 reads TGCGCCAGCAGCACCCCTGGTGGGGAGACCCAGTACTTC.